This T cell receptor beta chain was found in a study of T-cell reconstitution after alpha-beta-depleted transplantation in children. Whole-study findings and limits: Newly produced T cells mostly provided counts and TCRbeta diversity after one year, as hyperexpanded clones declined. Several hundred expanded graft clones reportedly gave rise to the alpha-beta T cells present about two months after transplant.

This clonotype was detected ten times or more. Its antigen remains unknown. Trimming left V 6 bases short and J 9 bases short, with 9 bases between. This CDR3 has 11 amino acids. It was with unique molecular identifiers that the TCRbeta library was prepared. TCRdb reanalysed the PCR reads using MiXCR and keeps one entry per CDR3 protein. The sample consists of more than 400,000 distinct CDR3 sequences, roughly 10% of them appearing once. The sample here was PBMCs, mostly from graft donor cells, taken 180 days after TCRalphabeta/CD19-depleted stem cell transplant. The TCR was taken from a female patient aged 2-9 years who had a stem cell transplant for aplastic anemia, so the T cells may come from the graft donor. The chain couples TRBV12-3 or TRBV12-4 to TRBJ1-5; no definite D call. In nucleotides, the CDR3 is TGTGCCAGCAGCTCTCCTGGGCCCCAGCATTTT. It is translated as CASSSPGPQHF.